What follows is one TCR beta chain and its context. Its antigen is unknown. The data derive from a study of T cell responses to AZD1222 COVID-19 vaccine. Study-level results: Spike-specific TCR breadth and depth went up after people got two AZD1222 doses. Just five to seven people given AZD1222 tested seropositive at baseline.

Only in-frame clones appear in the TCRdb table, and some are missing; sequencing was by immunoSEQ multiplex PCR. Among approximately 71,000 clones, about nine tenths were seen once, and the ten largest hold 7.8%. The TCR sequence derives from an adult in good health. This sample comprised peripheral blood, obtained on day 0 of AZD1222 vaccination.

CDR3 amino acids: CSAEDSPGDEQYF. The CDR3 DNA follows: TGCAGCGCCGAGGACAGCCCCGGGGACGAGCAGTACTTC. This chain links TRBV29-1 with TRBJ2-7; TRBD1 is a possible D gene (6 bases). The V gene lost 7 bases and the J gene lost 5 bases, with 18 bases spanning the gap. This CDR3 has 13 residues. Germline lookup yields CDR1 SQVTM and CDR2 ANQGSEA.